The T cell receptor beta chain described here comes from a study of T cell responses to AZD1222 COVID-19 vaccine. Study-wide context: It was second doses at about 4 or about 12 weeks that were pooled. The study, taken as a whole, reports: Researchers took repertoire samples only after the peak T cell response had come.

The data were produced by immunoSEQ multiplex PCR, yet TCRdb's version contains in-frame clones alone and is incomplete. This sample carries tens of thousands of clones, approximately 84% of them seen once, and the ten largest clones take 10%. Turning to this clone: The antigen remains undetermined.

V was shortened by 3 bases and J by 4 bases, with 12 bases between the two germline ends. This CDR3 contains 14 residues. In germline, CDR1 is SEHNR, CDR2 FQNEAQ (reference sequence). This chain uses TRBV7-9 with TRBJ1-2; possible D gene TRBD1, 5 bases. The sample consisted of peripheral blood, taken on day 0 of AZD1222 vaccination. The sequence came from an adult in good health. This CDR3 is CASSFGAGGYGYTF. The CDR3 DNA follows: TGTGCCAGCAGCTTCGGAGCGGGGGGCTATGGCTACACCTTC.